A selection of T cell receptor beta chains follows, all from one sample in a study of blood T cells in healthy people across ages. In TCRdb, the 5' RACE reads were re-called with MiXCR into one record per CDR3 protein. This table has around 800,000 distinct CDR3 sequences, 44% appearing once. Material: blood. These receptors were obtained from a man in his 60s in good health. The CDR3 runs from the conserved cysteine through the conserved F or W. Each record gives: D gene, J gene, CDR3 length, clone size, V gene, CDR3 DNA, CDR3 protein. The D gene is left open where the match is weak. Clone size appears in some rows only: once, few, many, or a class for an expanded clone.

>-|TRBJ2-4|14|-|TRBV28
TGTGCCAGCAGTGTAATGGAGGGCAAAAACATTCAGTACTTC
CASSVMEGKNIQYF
>-|TRBJ2-5|15|few|TRBV7-2
TGTGCCAGCAGCGAACTGCGCTTTAGGCAAGAGACCCAGTACTTC
CASSELRFRQETQYF
>TRBD1|TRBJ2-7|16|few|TRBV7-2
TGTGCCAGCAGCTTAGCTCTCCGGCAGGGGGCGGGGGAGCAGTACTTC
CASSLALRQGAGEQYF
>TRBD1|TRBJ2-7|14|-|TRBV10-1
TGCGCCGGCAGCAGGGACAGCGCAACCTACGAGCAGTACTTC
CAGSRDSATYEQYF
>-|TRBJ2-2|13|-|TRBV5-1
TGCGCCAGCAGCGCCGGGTCTTCCGGGGAGCTGTTTTTT
CASSAGSSGELFF
>-|TRBJ1-1|13|once|TRBV7-8
TGTGCCAGCAGATACACAGGGTTCACTGAAGCTTTCTTT
CASRYTGFTEAFF
>-|TRBJ2-3|17|-|TRBV13
TGTGCCAGCAGCTTAGTGTTGGGGGAAGAAAGCACAGATACGCAGTATTTT
CASSLVLGEESTDTQYF
>-|TRBJ2-7|13|-|TRBV6-2/TRBV6-3
TGTGCCAGCAGCCATACACTGACCTACGAGCAGTACTTC
CASSHTLTYEQYF
>-|TRBJ1-2|14|-|TRBV6-6
TGTGCCAGCAGTCGACGGGACACGGACTATGGCTACACCTTC
CASSRRDTDYGYTF
>-|TRBJ1-1|14|-|TRBV6-2/TRBV6-3
TGTGCCAGCAAGCTACAGGGATTGAACACTGAAGCTTTCTTT
CASKLQGLNTEAFF
>-|TRBJ1-1|13|-|TRBV25-1
TGTGCCAGCAGTGAAGGCAAGAGCCTTGAAGCTTTCTTT
CASSEGKSLEAFF
>TRBD1|TRBJ1-5|14|few|TRBV4-1
TGCGCCAGCAGCCAACGGACAGGGGACCAGCCCCAGCATTTT
CASSQRTGDQPQHF
>-|TRBJ2-2|17|-|TRBV4-3
TGCGCCAGCAGCCAACTTGGGGGGCTAGCAAACACCGGGGAGCTGTTTTTT
CASSQLGGLANTGELFF
>-|TRBJ2-3|16|few|TRBV6-6
TGTGCCAGCAGTTACTCGAGGCAGGGTAGCACAGATACGCAGTATTTT
CASSYSRQGSTDTQYF
>-|TRBJ2-3|13|few|TRBV4-1
TGCGCCAGCAGCATTGACCCAACGGATACGCAGTATTTT
CASSIDPTDTQYF
>-|TRBJ2-1|13|few|TRBV10-1
TGCGCCAGCAGTTCCCCGGTACGCAATGAGCAGTTCTTC
CASSSPVRNEQFF
>-|TRBJ2-5|10|many|TRBV20-1
TGCAGTGCTATTCAAGAGACCCAGTACTTC
CSAIQETQYF